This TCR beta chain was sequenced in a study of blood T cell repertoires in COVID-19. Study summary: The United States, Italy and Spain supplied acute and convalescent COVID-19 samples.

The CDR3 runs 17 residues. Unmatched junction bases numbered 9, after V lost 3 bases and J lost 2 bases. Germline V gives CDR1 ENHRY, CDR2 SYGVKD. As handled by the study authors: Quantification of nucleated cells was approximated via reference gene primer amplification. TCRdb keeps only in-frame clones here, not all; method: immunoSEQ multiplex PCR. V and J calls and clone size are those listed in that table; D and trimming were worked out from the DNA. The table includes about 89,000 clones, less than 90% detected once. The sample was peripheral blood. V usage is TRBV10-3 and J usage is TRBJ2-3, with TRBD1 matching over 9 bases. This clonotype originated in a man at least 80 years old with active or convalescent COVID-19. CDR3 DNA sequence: TGTGCCATCAGTGAAAACAGGGGGCGGACTATCACAGATACGCAGTATTTT. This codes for CAISENRGRTITDTQYF.